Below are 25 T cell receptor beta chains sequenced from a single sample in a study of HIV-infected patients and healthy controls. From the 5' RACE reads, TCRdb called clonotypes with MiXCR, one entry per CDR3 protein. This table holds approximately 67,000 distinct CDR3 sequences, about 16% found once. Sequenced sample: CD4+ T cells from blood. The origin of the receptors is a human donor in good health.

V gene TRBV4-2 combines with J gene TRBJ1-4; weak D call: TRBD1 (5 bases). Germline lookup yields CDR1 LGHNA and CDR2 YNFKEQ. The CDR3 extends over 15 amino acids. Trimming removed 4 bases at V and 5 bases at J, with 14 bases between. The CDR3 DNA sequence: TGTGCCAGCAGCCCCCCATTACCAGGGAATGAAAAACTGTTTTTT. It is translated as CASSPPLPGNEKLFF.

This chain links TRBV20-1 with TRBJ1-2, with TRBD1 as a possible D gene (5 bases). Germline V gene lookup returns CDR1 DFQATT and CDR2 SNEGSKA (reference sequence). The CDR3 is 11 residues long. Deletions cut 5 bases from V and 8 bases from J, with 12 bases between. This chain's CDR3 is CSAFGGFGYTF. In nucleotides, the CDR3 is TGCAGTGCTTTTGGGGGATTCGGCTACACCTTC.

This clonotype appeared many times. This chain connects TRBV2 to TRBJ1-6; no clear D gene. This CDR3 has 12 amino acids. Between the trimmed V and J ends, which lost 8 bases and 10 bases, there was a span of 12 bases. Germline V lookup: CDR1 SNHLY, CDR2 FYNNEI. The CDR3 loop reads CASRTPQSPLHF. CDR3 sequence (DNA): TGTGCCAGCCGGACCCCACAATCACCCCTCCACTTT.

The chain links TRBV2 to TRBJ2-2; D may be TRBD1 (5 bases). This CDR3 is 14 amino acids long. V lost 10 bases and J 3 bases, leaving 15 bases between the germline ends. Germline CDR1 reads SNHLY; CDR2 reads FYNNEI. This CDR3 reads CATKGFRDTGELFF. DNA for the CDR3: TGTGCCACCAAGGGGTTCCGGGACACCGGGGAGCTGTTTTTT.

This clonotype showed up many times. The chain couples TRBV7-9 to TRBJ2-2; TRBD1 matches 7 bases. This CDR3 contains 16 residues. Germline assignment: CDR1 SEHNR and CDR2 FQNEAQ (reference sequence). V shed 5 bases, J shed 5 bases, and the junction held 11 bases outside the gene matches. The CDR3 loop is CASSGPRQGWTGELFF. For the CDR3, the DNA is TGTGCCAGCAGCGGACCGCGACAGGGATGGACCGGGGAGCTGTTTTTT.

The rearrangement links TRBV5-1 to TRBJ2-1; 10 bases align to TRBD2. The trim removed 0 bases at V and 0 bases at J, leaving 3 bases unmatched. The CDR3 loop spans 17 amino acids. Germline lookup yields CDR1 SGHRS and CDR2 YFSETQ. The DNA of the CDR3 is TGCGCCAGCAGCTTGGTTAGCGGGGGGAGCTCCTACAATGAGCAGTTCTTC. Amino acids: CASSLVSGGSSYNEQFF.

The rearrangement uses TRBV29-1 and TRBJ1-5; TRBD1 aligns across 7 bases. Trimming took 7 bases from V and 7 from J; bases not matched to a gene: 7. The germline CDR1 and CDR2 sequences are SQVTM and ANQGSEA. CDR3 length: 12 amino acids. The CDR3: CSADRDGQPQHF. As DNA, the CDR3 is TGCAGCGCTGACAGGGATGGCCAGCCCCAGCATTTT.

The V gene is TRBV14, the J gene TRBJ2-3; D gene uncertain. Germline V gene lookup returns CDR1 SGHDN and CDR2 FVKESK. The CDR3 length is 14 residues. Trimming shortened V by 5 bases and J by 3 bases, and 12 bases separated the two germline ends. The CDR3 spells CASSAWEPTDTQYF. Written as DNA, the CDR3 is TGTGCCAGCAGCGCGTGGGAACCTACAGATACGCAGTATTTT.

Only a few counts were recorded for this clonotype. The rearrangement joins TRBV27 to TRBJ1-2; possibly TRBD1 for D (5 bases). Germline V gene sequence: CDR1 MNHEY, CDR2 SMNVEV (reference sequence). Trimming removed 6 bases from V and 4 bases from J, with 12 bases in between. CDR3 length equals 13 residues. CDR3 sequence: CASSRGDGYGYTF. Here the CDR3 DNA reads TGTGCCAGCAGCAGAGGGGACGGCTATGGCTACACCTTC.

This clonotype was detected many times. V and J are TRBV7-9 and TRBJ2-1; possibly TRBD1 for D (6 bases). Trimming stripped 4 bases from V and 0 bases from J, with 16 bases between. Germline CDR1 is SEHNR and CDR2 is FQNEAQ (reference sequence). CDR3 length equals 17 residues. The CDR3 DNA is TGTGCCAGCAGCTCCCCCAGGGGCGGAACCTCCTACAATGAGCAGTTCTTC. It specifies CASSSPRGGTSYNEQFF. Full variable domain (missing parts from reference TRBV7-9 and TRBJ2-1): DTGVSQNPRHKITKRGQNVTFRCDPISEHNRLYWYRQTLGQGPEFLTYFQNEAQLEKSRLLSDRFSAERPKGSFSTLEIQRTEQGDSAMYLCASSSPRGGTSYNEQFFGPGTRLTVL.

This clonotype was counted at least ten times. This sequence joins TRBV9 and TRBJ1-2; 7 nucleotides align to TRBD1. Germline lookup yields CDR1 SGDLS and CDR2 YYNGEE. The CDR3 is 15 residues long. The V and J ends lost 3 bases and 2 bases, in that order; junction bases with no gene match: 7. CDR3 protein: CASSANDRANYGYTF. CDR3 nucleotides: TGTGCCAGCAGCGCCAACGACAGGGCAAACTATGGCTACACCTTC. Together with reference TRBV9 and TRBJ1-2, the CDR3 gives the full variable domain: DSGVTQTPKHLITATGQRVTLRCSPRSGDLSVYWYQQSLDQGLQFLIQYYNGEERAKGNILERFSAQQFPDLHSELNLSSLELGDSALYFCASSANDRANYGYTFGSGTRLTVV.

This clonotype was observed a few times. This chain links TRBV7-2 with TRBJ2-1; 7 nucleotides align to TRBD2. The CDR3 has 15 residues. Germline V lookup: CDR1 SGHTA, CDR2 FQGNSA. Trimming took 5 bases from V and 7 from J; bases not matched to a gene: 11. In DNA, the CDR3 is TGTGCCAGCAGCCGAGGCGGGACTAACGTAAATGAGCAGTTCTTC. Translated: CASSRGGTNVNEQFF.

This CDR3 reads CSAIDRDRGTREQYF. CDR3 nucleotides: TGCAGTGCTATTGACAGGGACAGGGGCACACGGGAGCAGTACTTC. The chain uses TRBV20-1 and TRBJ2-7, with 10 bases lining up with TRBD1. J gave up 7 bases and V 4 bases, and 13 bases lay outside the gene matches. The length of the CDR3 is 15 residues. From germline, CDR1 is DFQATT and CDR2 SNEGSKA (reference sequence).

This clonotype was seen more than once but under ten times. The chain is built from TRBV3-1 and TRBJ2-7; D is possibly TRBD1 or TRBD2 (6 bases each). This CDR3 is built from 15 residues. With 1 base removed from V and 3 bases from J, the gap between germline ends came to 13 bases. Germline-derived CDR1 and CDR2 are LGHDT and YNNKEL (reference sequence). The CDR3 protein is CASSQGPGALYEQYF. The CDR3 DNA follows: TGTGCCAGCAGCCAAGGGCCGGGGGCCCTCTACGAGCAGTACTTC.

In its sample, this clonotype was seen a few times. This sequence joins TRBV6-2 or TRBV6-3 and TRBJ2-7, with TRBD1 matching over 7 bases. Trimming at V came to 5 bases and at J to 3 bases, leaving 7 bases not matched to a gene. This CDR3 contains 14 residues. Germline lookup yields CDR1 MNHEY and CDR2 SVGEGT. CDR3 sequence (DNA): TGTGCCAGCAGTCCGGGACAGATGATCTACGAGCAGTACTTC. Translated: CASSPGQMIYEQYF.

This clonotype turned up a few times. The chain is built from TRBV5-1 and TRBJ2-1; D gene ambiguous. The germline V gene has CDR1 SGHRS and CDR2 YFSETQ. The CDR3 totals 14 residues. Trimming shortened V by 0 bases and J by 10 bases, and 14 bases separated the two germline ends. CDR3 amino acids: CASSLALSGGEQFF. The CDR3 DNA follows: TGCGCCAGCAGCTTGGCCTTGTCGGGCGGCGAGCAGTTCTTC. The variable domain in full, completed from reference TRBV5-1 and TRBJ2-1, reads KAGVTQTPRYLIKTRGQQVTLSCSPISGHRSVSWYQQTPGQGLQFLFEYFSETQRNKGNFPGRFSGRQFSNSRSEMNVSTLELGDSALYLCASSLALSGGEQFFGPGTRLTVL.

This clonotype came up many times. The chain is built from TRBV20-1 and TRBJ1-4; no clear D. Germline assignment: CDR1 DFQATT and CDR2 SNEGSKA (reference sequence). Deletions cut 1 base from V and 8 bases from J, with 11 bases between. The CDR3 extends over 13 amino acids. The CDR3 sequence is CSARGAVGEKLFF. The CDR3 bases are TGCAGTGCTAGAGGGGCAGTTGGGGAAAAACTGTTTTTT.

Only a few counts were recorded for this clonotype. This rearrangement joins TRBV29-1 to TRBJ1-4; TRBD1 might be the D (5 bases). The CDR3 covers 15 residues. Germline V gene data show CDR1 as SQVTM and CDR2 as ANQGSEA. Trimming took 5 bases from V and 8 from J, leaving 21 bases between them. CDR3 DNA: TGCAGCGTTCTGCGGACGGGGGGAGGATACGAAAAACTGTTTTTT. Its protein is CSVLRTGGGYEKLFF. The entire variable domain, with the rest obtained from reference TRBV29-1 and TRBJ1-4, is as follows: SAVISQKPSRDICQRGTSLTIQCQVDSQVTMMFWYRQQPGQSLTLIATANQGSEATYESGFVIDKFPISRPNLTFSTLTVSNMSPEDSSIYLCSVLRTGGGYEKLFFGSGTQLSVL.

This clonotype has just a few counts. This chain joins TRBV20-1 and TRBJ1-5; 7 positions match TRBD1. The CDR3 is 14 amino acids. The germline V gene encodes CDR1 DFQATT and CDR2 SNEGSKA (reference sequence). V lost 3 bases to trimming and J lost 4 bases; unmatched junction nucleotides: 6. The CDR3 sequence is CSASGSRGNQPQHF. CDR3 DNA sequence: TGCAGTGCTAGCGGGTCCAGGGGGAATCAGCCCCAGCATTTT.

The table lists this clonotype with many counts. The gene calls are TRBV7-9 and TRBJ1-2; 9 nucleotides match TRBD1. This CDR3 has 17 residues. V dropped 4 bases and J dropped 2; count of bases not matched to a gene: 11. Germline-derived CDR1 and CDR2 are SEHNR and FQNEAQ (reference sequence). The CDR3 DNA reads TGTGCCAGCAGCTCCACCGGGACAGGGAGAGGGAACTATGGCTACACCTTC. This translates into CASSSTGTGRGNYGYTF. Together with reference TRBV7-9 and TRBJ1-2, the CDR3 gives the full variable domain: DTGVSQNPRHKITKRGQNVTFRCDPISEHNRLYWYRQTLGQGPEFLTYFQNEAQLEKSRLLSDRFSAERPKGSFSTLEIQRTEQGDSAMYLCASSSTGTGRGNYGYTFGSGTRLTVV.

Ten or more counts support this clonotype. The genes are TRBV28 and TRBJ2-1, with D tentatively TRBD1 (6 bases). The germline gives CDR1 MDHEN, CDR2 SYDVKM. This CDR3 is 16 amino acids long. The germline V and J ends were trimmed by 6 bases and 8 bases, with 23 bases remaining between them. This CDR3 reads CASSPPPGVDSHEQFF. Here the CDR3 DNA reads TGTGCCAGCAGCCCGCCCCCAGGGGTGGATTCGCATGAGCAGTTCTTC. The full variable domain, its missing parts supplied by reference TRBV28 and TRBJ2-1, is DVKVTQSSRYLVKRTGEKVFLECVQDMDHENMFWYRQDPGLGLRLIYFSYDVKMKEKGDIPEGYSVSREKKERFSLILESASTNQTSMYLCASSPPPGVDSHEQFFGPGTRLTVL.

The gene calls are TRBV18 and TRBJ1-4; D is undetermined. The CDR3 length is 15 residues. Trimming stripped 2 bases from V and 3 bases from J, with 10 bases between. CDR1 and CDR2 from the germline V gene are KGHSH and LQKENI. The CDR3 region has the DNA TGTGCCAGCTCACCAGTGGCGGCGGCTAATGAAAAACTGTTTTTT. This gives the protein CASSPVAAANEKLFF.

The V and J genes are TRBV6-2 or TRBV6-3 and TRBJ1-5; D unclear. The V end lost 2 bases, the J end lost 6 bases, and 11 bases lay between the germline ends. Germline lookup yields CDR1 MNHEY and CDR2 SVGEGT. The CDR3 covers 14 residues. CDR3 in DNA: TGTGCCAGCAGTTACCCCCATTCGGCTCAGCCCCAGCATTTT. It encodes CASSYPHSAQPQHF.

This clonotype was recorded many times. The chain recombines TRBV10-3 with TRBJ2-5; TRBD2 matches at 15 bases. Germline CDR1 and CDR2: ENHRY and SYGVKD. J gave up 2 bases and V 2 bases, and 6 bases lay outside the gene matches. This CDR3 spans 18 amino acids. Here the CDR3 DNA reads TGTGCCATCAGTGAGCCCCCAGGACTAGCGGGGGGGCAAGAGACCCAGTACTTC. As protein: CAISEPPGLAGGQETQYF.

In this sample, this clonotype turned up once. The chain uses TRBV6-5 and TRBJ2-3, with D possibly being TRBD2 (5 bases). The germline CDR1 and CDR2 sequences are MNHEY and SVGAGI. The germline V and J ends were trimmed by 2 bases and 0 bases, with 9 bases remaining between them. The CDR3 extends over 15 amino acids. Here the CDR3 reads CASSYQRGSTDTQYF. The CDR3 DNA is TGTGCCAGCAGTTACCAGCGCGGGAGCACAGATACGCAGTATTTT.